This TCR beta chain is drawn from a study of regulatory and conventional T cells in RAG deficiency. Study observations and caveats: Patient subsets had shorter CDR3s; Omenn Treg-Tconv overlap exceeded 90%.

The sorted conventional CD4+ T cells were CD25-low and CD127-high, with genomic DNA sequenced. Sequenced by immunoSEQ multiplex PCR; TCRdb stores in-frame clones only, minus some. The table records about 29,000 clones, 90% to 95% of them present only once. Germline V CDR1 and CDR2: MNHEY, SMNVEV (reference sequence). V was clipped by 6 bases and J by 0 bases; unmatched bases: 2. The CDR3 length is 14 residues. The count of this clone is one. The antigen is undetermined. These same records also appear under a second study, on regulatory T cells. Per that study: The primer mix had 52 TRBV and 13 TRBJ primers.

The TCR originated in a human donor in good health. Specimen: CD25- CD4+ T cells sorted from blood. This chain joins TRBV27 and TRBJ1-5, with 7 nucleotides matching TRBD1. CDR3 loop: CASRDRNSNQPQHF. The CDR3 DNA is TGTGCCAGCAGGGACAGGAATAGCAATCAGCCCCAGCATTTT.